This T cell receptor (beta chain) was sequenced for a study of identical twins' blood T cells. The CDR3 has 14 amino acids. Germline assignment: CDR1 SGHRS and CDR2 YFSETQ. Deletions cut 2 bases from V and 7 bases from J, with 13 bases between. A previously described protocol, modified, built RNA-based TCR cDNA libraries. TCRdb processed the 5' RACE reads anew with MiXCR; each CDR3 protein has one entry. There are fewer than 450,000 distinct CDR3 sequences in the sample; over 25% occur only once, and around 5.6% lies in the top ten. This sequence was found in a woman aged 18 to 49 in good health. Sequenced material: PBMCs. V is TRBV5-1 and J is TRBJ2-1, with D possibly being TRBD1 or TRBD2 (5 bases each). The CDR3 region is CASSLGVWGNEQFF. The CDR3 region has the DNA TGCGCCAGCAGCTTAGGCGTTTGGGGGAATGAGCAGTTCTTC.